The 27 T cell receptor beta chains presented below share a single source sample, sequenced in a study. TCRdb re-derived calls from the 5' RACE reads in MiXCR, one entry per CDR3 protein. The sample shows about 50,000 distinct CDR3 sequences, 17% of them seen only once. Sequencing input: naive CD4+ T cells sorted from blood. The sample's subset: naive CD4+ T cells, CD4+CD45RA+CD25-. These receptors were obtained from a female donor with breast cancer.

This clonotype was seen more than once but under ten times. The chain couples TRBV5-1 to TRBJ2-3, with unresolved D. The germline V gene has CDR1 SGHRS and CDR2 YFSETQ. Trimming stripped 0 bases from V and 1 base from J, with 12 bases between. This CDR3 is built from 16 residues. The CDR3 spells CASSLAVTERTDTQYF. Here the CDR3 DNA reads TGCGCCAGCAGCTTGGCCGTGACGGAACGCACAGATACGCAGTATTTT.

This clonotype was seen just once. The chain combines TRBV18 with TRBJ1-1; 8 bases agree with TRBD1. CDR1 and CDR2 (germline): KGHSH, LQKENI. The V and J ends lost 3 bases and 4 bases, in that order; junction bases with no gene match: 7. This CDR3 contains 15 residues. CDR3 in amino acids: CASSPRPGGRTEAFF. The CDR3 bases are TGTGCCAGCTCACCGAGGCCAGGGGGCCGCACTGAAGCTTTCTTT.

This clonotype was detected a few times. V usage is TRBV20-1 and J usage is TRBJ2-3, with 9 positions matching TRBD2. The germline V gene encodes CDR1 DFQATT and CDR2 SNEGSKA (reference sequence). The CDR3 consists of 15 residues. V was clipped by 5 bases and J by 6 bases; unmatched bases: 12. CDR3 DNA sequence: TGCAGTGCTTTTAGCGGGAGCGCGAATGGGGATACGCAGTATTTT. Its protein product is CSAFSGSANGDTQYF.

This clonotype was seen once. The junction does not match germline at one end; this may be a read error. The rearrangement uses TRBV5-1 and TRBJ2-5, with D possibly being TRBD2 (6 bases). The CDR3 length is 16 residues. Germline assignment: CDR1 SGHRS and CDR2 YFSETQ. The DNA for the CDR3 is TGCGCCGGCAGCATCACCCCGGCGGGGACCCAAGGGACCCAGTACTTC. Residues: CAGSITPAGTQGTQYF.

J is TRBJ2-1 and V is TRBV5-1; D tentatively fits TRBD1 or TRBD2 (6 bases each). Trimming pared 0 bases from V and 2 bases from J, leaving 9 bases between. The CDR3 runs to 15 residues. Germline CDR1 and CDR2: SGHRS and YFSETQ. The CDR3 region is CASSLEGGAYNEQFF. In nucleotides, the CDR3 is TGCGCCAGCAGCTTGGAGGGGGGCGCCTACAATGAGCAGTTCTTC.

The rearrangement links TRBV27 to TRBJ1-1, with D maybe TRBD1 (6 bases). The CDR3 length is 19 residues. Germline V gene sequence: CDR1 MNHEY, CDR2 SMNVEV (reference sequence). The ends were cut back, 5 bases at V and 3 bases at J, with 28 bases in the middle. The CDR3 is CASSPSYLLDQGKYTEAFF. Here the CDR3 DNA reads TGTGCCAGCAGTCCATCTTATCTCTTAGACCAGGGGAAGTACACTGAAGCTTTCTTT.

This clonotype appeared a few times. The genes are TRBV28 and TRBJ2-7; TRBD1 matches at 9 bases. This CDR3 region has 13 residues. V lost 4 bases, J lost 11 bases, and 9 bases stayed unmatched. CDR1 and CDR2 from the germline V gene are MDHEN and SYDVKM. CDR3 sequence: CASSSGQGSPEYF. The CDR3 DNA follows: TGTGCCAGCAGTTCAGGACAGGGGAGTCCGGAGTACTTC.

The table lists this clonotype with many counts. The chain employs TRBV30 and TRBJ1-3; D gene ambiguous. CDR3 length: 16 residues. The V end lost 1 base, the J end lost 2 bases, and 15 bases lay between the germline ends. Germline CDR1 and CDR2: GTSNPN and SVGIG (reference sequence). The CDR3, as DNA: TGTGCCTGGAGTGGTGATGGCAGCTTAACTGGAAACACCATATATTTT. Amino acid sequence: CAWSGDGSLTGNTIYF.

This clonotype has more than one count but fewer than ten. The chain carries TRBV20-1 and TRBJ2-3; TRBD2 is a possible D gene (5 bases). This CDR3 comprises 14 residues. V was shortened by 0 bases and J by 0 bases, with 7 bases between the two germline ends. CDR1 DFQATT and CDR2 SNEGSKA come from the germline V gene (reference sequence). CDR3 in DNA: TGCAGTGCTAGAGATGGACTCAGCACAGATACGCAGTATTTT. As protein: CSARDGLSTDTQYF.

In its sample, this clonotype was seen a few times. The gene calls are TRBV7-2 and TRBJ1-2, with D possibly matching TRBD1 (6 bases). V lost 1 base and J lost 4, with 13 bases in between. The CDR3 is 15 amino acids. The germline V gene has CDR1 SGHTA and CDR2 FQGNSA. The CDR3 sequence is CASSLVSGQIYGYTF. The CDR3 nucleotides are TGTGCCAGCAGCTTAGTTTCCGGACAGATCTATGGCTACACCTTC.

The genes are TRBV10-3 and TRBJ2-5, with D tentatively TRBD1 (5 bases). This CDR3 has 13 residues. CDR1 and CDR2 from the germline V gene are ENHRY and SYGVKD. V was clipped by 7 bases and J by 1 base, with 10 bases between them. Written as DNA, the CDR3 is TGTGCCATCAAAGACAGCTTCCAAGAGACCCAGTACTTC. It specifies CAIKDSFQETQYF.

This clonotype was recorded many times. The DNA for the CDR3 is TGTGCCAGCAGCCCTCCCCCCTACAATGAGCAGTTCTTC. Protein sequence: CASSPPPYNEQFF. This chain connects TRBV3-1 to TRBJ2-1, with no clear D. The germline V and J ends were trimmed by 4 bases and 2 bases, with 6 bases remaining between them. In germline, CDR1 is LGHDT, CDR2 YNNKEL (reference sequence). The CDR3 runs to 13 residues.

This clonotype was seen at least ten times. The genes are TRBV4-2 and TRBJ2-3, with TRBD1 identical over 7 bases. Looked up from germline, CDR1 is LGHNA and CDR2 is YNFKEQ. The CDR3 consists of 16 residues. The V gene end was trimmed by 0 bases and the J gene end by 1 base; junction bases not matched to a gene: 4. CDR3 sequence reads: CASSQERTGGTDTQYF. For the CDR3, the DNA is TGTGCCAGCAGCCAAGAGAGAACAGGGGGCACAGATACGCAGTATTTT.

There are a few counts of this clonotype. The rearrangement links TRBV20-1 to TRBJ2-4; TRBD1 matches 10 bases. Per the germline V gene, CDR1 is DFQATT and CDR2 is SNEGSKA (reference sequence). Trimming removed 5 bases from V and 9 bases from J; junction bases left unmatched: 10. This CDR3 contains 14 residues. Here the CDR3 DNA reads TGCAGTGCTGGGGGGACAGGGGATATTGGCATTCAGTACTTC. It specifies CSAGGTGDIGIQYF.

The rearrangement uses TRBV5-1 and TRBJ2-7; a possible D gene is TRBD1 (5 bases). Germline CDR1 is SGHRS and CDR2 is YFSETQ. This CDR3 has 18 amino acids. Trimming cost V 5 bases and J 1 base, with 25 bases left between them. CDR3 nucleotide sequence: TGCGCCAGCAGGACAGACGGTGGCCCTACCATGACTTCCTACGAGCAGTACTTC. This codes for CASRTDGGPTMTSYEQYF.

The CDR3 is CASSYSNRESGGYTF. The CDR3 DNA sequence: TGTGCCAGCAGTTACTCGAACCGGGAATCGGGAGGCTACACCTTC. The chain is built from TRBV6-5 and TRBJ1-2; D unresolved. CDR1 and CDR2 (germline): MNHEY, SVGAGI. Trimming took off 0 bases at V and 8 bases at J, with 16 bases between the two ends. This CDR3 is 15 amino acids long.

This clonotype has ten or more counts. DNA of the CDR3: TGTGCCAGCAGAATGACGGGAAACTCACCCCTCCACTTT. Protein: CASRMTGNSPLHF. V usage is TRBV6-5 and J usage is TRBJ1-6; D is unclear. Between the trimmed V and J ends, which lost 6 bases and 10 bases, there was a span of 13 bases. This CDR3 has 13 amino acids. Germline CDR1 reads MNHEY; CDR2 reads SVGAGI.

A note on this clonotype: A much more abundant neighbour one base away suggests this may be a read error. The chain is built from TRBV7-2 and TRBJ1-1; a possible D gene is TRBD1 (5 bases). CDR3 size: 14 residues. Per the germline V gene, CDR1 is SGHTA and CDR2 is FQGNSA. The CDR3 reads CASSLATQVTEACF. As DNA, the CDR3 is TGTGCCAGCAGCTTGGCAACACAGGTCACTGAAGCTTGCTTT.

This clonotype was counted at least ten times. The chain recombines TRBV27 with TRBJ2-7; maybe TRBD1 (5 bases). The V gene's germline CDR1 is MNHEY and CDR2 SMNVEV (reference sequence). V dropped 0 bases and J dropped 6 bases, with 9 bases sitting between them. CDR3 length equals 13 residues. The CDR3 sequence: CASSLSGPSEQYF. CDR3 sequence (DNA): TGTGCCAGCAGTTTATCGGGGCCAAGCGAGCAGTACTTC.

This chain uses TRBV20-1 with TRBJ2-1; the match to TRBD2 covers 7 bases. This CDR3 is built from 16 residues. In germline, CDR1 is DFQATT, CDR2 SNEGSKA (reference sequence). The V and J ends lost 0 bases and 3 bases, in that order; junction bases with no gene match: 8. In DNA form, the CDR3 reads TGCAGTGCTAGAGATCTTGCGGGAGAGGGCTACAATGAGCAGTTCTTC. This codes for CSARDLAGEGYNEQFF.

The CDR3 DNA reads TGTGCCAGCAGCCAAGATACGGCAGGGCCCGGCTACACCTTC. Residues: CASSQDTAGPGYTF. The chain couples TRBV3-1 to TRBJ1-2, with a possible D match to TRBD1 (5 bases). Germline CDR1 reads LGHDT; CDR2 reads YNNKEL (reference sequence). The length of the CDR3 is 14 residues. V shed 0 bases and J shed 8 bases, with 13 bases lying between them.

This clonotype was counted a few times. The genes are TRBV7-9 and TRBJ2-1, with D perhaps TRBD2 (6 bases). The CDR3 totals 16 residues. Trimming stripped 5 bases from V and 0 bases from J, with 14 bases between. Germline CDR1 reads SEHNR; CDR2 reads FQNEAQ (reference sequence). The CDR3 nucleotides read TGTGCCAGCAGCAACGTAGCGGTGAGCTCCTACAATGAGCAGTTCTTC. It encodes CASSNVAVSSYNEQFF.

This clonotype was seen more than once but under ten times. The chain has TRBV20-1 and TRBJ2-5; 9 bases are shared with TRBD2. Germline lookup yields CDR1 DFQATT and CDR2 SNEGSKA (reference sequence). CDR3 length equals 19 residues. V shed 6 bases and J 1 base; nucleotides not matched to a gene: 21. The CDR3: CSAPSGDVSQGTTQETQYF. In DNA, the CDR3 is TGCAGTGCACCTAGCGGGGACGTAAGCCAGGGGACCACCCAAGAGACCCAGTACTTC.

This clonotype was detected only a few times. The rearrangement joins TRBV24-1 to TRBJ2-5, with a tentative D call TRBD1 (6 bases). Germline V gene sequence: CDR1 KGHDR, CDR2 SFDVKD. Trimming shortened V by 3 bases and J by 3 bases, and 10 bases separated the two germline ends. This CDR3 contains 14 residues. CDR3: CATSDGGREETQYF. The CDR3 nucleotides are TGTGCCACCAGTGATGGGGGCAGGGAAGAGACCCAGTACTTC.

This clonotype occurred many times. The chain carries TRBV7-9 and TRBJ2-2; TRBD1 might be the D (7 bases). The germline V and J ends were trimmed by 6 bases and 4 bases, with 15 bases remaining between them. From germline, CDR1 is SEHNR and CDR2 FQNEAQ (reference sequence). CDR3 length: 15 amino acids. CDR3 bases: TGTGCCAGCAGGGGAGGACAGGCCGGCACCGGGGAGCTGTTTTTT. Its protein is CASRGGQAGTGELFF. Looking up the rest from reference TRBV7-9 and TRBJ2-2 gives the full variable domain: DTGVSQNPRHKITKRGQNVTFRCDPISEHNRLYWYRQTLGQGPEFLTYFQNEAQLEKSRLLSDRFSAERPKGSFSTLEIQRTEQGDSAMYLCASRGGQAGTGELFFGEGSRLTVL.

V is TRBV20-1 and J is TRBJ1-6; no clear D. Germline-derived CDR1 and CDR2 are DFQATT and SNEGSKA (reference sequence). The length of the CDR3 is 13 residues. The V end was cut by 4 bases, the J end by 7 bases, with 11 bases between. CDR3 nucleotide sequence: TGCAGTGCTAAGAATTCGGGGAATTCACCCCTCCACTTT. Translated: CSAKNSGNSPLHF.

Notes on this clonotype: The conserved final phenylalanine or tryptophan is absent from the CDR3, which likely points to a read error. This sequence joins TRBV7-9 and TRBJ2-7; no firm D call. This CDR3 region has 12 residues. Germline V gene lookup returns CDR1 SEHNR and CDR2 FQNEAQ (reference sequence). The V end lost 5 bases, the J end lost 3 bases, and 8 bases lay between the germline ends. The CDR3 sequence is CASSPTGYEQYL. The DNA for the CDR3 is TGTGCCAGCAGCCCTACTGGCTACGAGCAGTACCTC.